This T cell receptor beta chain originates from a study of cytomegalovirus exposure and HLA in healthy donors (dated by TCRdb to about 2017). Regarding the study in general: In an earlier analysis of some 550 of the donors, 276 Gb of sequence data and about 110 million unique TCR beta sequences from about 179 million T cells were reported. An early release that covered fewer than 750 HLA-typed donors contained about 300 gigabases of sequencing data and tens of millions of unique TCR sequences. The genetic ancestry cluster associated with self-reported Caucasian donors included 81% of the 398 genotyped donors. The aim of the study was to test whether cataloging public T cell receptors could identify signatures of past pathogen exposure. The T cell repertoires of under 750 subjects were profiled by immunosequencing and related to cytomegalovirus serostatus. Along with the roughly 700-subject first cohort, a separate validation cohort of over a hundred different subjects was used. To predict cytomegalovirus infection status, the study combined high-throughput TCR immunosequencing, statistical association of individual TCRs with disease status, and machine learning. A later analysis re-analyzed previously published TCR beta repertoires from roughly 690 donors and added high-resolution HLA genotyping to study TCR occurrence patterns. Rather than drawing on any new phenotypic data, the later analysis identified candidate immune exposures from TCR beta sequences and the way those sequences occurred across donors. An earlier analysis of nearly 600 of the donors applied high-throughput TCR beta sequencing to assess whether each TCR beta V gene segment acted as functional or pseudogenic. Donor age, sex, ethnicity and CMV serostatus were compiled together with the repertoire data. Genome-wide SNP genotypes for about three fifths of the roughly 670 donors were used in a later genetic analysis, which treated that subset as a discovery cohort. Every repertoire in the discovery cohort had been generated on one and the same sequencing platform. HLA typing covered class I and class II loci at four-digit resolution. Typing coverage differed by locus: A, B, C, DRB1 and DQB1 were typed in roughly 620-640 donors, DQA1 in 500 to 550, DPA1 in 600 to 610, and DPB1 in just under 490. A handful of DR-DQ haplotypes were handled as single units for association and clustering because linkage in the cohort was strong. Across 300 to 500 genotyped donors of the cohort, an average of about 240,000 unique TCR beta nucleotide sequences per donor were sequenced, and around 20% of those sequences were non-productive. Study-level results and caveats: A further reported finding was that TCR beta sequences accurately predicted the HLA-A and HLA-B alleles for most subjects in the first cohort. In a later analysis, about 16,000 TCR beta sequences were associated with specific HLA alleles at a false discovery rate of 0.05. This cohort had only TCR beta chains sequenced, and the lack of alpha or paired-chain data limited which features could be detected. The only immune exposure information available for the cohort was CMV serostatus. An association between a missense DCLRE1C variant and V-gene and J-gene trimming of TCR beta chains was found in a later genetic analysis and replicated in an independent cohort. Across donors, most TCR sequences were observed very rarely, whereas some public TCRs were present in many individuals. According to a later analysis, most CMV-associated TCR beta chains appeared to be HLA-restricted, and the HLA associations seemed to be driven largely by CMV exposure. Roughly uniform sequencing depth across donors was assumed in presence/absence analyses, although this assumption may not hold. Because HLA typing was unavailable for some donors at each locus, only the typed subset was used in association tests. Cytomegalovirus status was reported to be diagnosed by the classifier with high specificity and sensitivity in both the original and validation cohorts. In a later analysis, HLA-associated TCR beta chains showed more clonal expansion and lower generation probabilities than non-associated chains that were equally common. The earlier analysis of 587 of the donors excluded 15 to 20 rarely observed V segments, including chromosome 9 orphons, because counts were too low. Some IMGT-functional V segments, including TRBV6-2 and TRBV6-3, could not be told apart with the 87-base-pair reads, so those segments were excluded. An earlier analysis of some 590 of the donors showed that most TCR beta V segments appeared in productive rearrangements either about 87% or about 30% of the time, which broadly matched IMGT annotations. Three of the identified cytomegalovirus-associated TCR beta chains were confirmed in vitro to be specific for cytomegalovirus antigens. Compared with the roughly 700-donor mean, donors in an Asian-associated ancestry cluster had fewer N-insertions in productive TCRs, according to a later genetic analysis. A cluster of highly shared sequence variants was judged likely to represent a technical artifact of the sequencing pipeline. The study gave a list of some 150 TCR beta chains associated with cytomegalovirus. When HLA alleles, especially DR and DQ, strongly co-occurred, TCR associations were difficult to assign to individual alleles. A later analysis found that TCR association rates varied across HLA loci, with DRB1 alleles showing the most associated TCRs and HLA-C alleles the fewest. Correlated functional status among segregating V segments might reflect linkage disequilibrium, but an unknown experimental factor could not be ruled out. A later analysis reported that several top co-occurrence clusters appeared linked to parvovirus B19, influenza, CMV and Epstein-Barr virus. According to the authors, the approach could potentially be generalized to other disease states and immunological phenotypes.

The library came from the immunoSEQ multiplex PCR assay. For the multiplex PCR, a mixture combining 60 forward primers for TCR Vbeta segments and 13 reverse primers for TCR Jbeta segments was used. The CDR3 region of rearranged TCR beta genes was amplified from genomic DNA with a multiplex PCR assay. The Illumina HiSeq System was used to sequence the amplified TCR beta libraries as 87-base-pair reads. Per the authors' processing: A later analysis counted some 80 million unique TCR beta chains across the 670 or so repertoires, and around 9.9 million of these chains were shared by at least two donors. To remove PCR and sequencing errors, raw reads were error-corrected and collapsed into unique sequences using a nearest-neighbor algorithm that merged closely related sequences. CDR3 sequences were aligned to IMGT reference sequences to assign V, D and J gene segments. For a sequence to be retained, a match of at least six nucleotides was required to both a V gene segment and a J gene segment. A rearrangement counted as productive if the CDR3 had no stop codons and remained in frame with V and J, and every other rearrangement counted as non-productive. Following IMGT convention, CDR3 was defined as the stretch from the second conserved V-encoded cysteine to the conserved J-encoded phenylalanine. The earlier analysis of about 590 of the donors excluded sequences that lacked an unambiguous match to a single V gene segment. An earlier analysis of a few hundred of the donors called V segments functional above 56.7% productive rearrangements and segregating when the between-donor standard deviation exceeded 5%. A statistical classification framework was built to diagnose cytomegalovirus status from the catalog of TCR beta chain sequences. In a later analysis, TCR nucleotide sequences were compared against IMGT/GENE-DB human TR gene sequences so that V and J genes could be assigned. In a later analysis, CDR3 sequences and most-parsimonious VDJ recombination scenarios were assigned using the TCRdist pipeline. A later analysis defined each TCR beta chain by its CDR3 amino acid sequence plus V-gene family, and excluded reads lacking a unique V-gene family. As a way to deal with suspected cross-contamination and a sequencing artifact, a later analysis dropped 640 or so nucleotide sequences that were highly shared and had low generation probability. A later analysis calculated a clonal expansion index for each public chain from normalized within-repertoire ranks of inferred template counts. A later analysis computed generation probabilities with a VDJ recombination model fitted to out-of-frame rearrangements, and checked the results against IGoR. In a later analysis, TCR-TCR, TCR-HLA and TCR-CMV co-occurrence was scored with hypergeometric tests, and a repertoire-size bias correction was applied to TCR pairs. In a later analysis, false discovery rates were estimated by permuting HLA or CMV assignments 20 times. In a later analysis, co-occurring TCRs were grouped using DBSCAN, and TCRdist sequence similarity was added for clustering within HLA-allele-positive subsets. For co-occurrence clustering, repertoires with fewer than 30,000 or more than 120,000 public chains were excluded, along with about five repertoires with anomalous nucleotide sharing. Drawn from immuneACCESS, this table holds only the in-frame rearrangements with V and J called that TCRdb kept. Clones are partly lost; checked studies trace under half to an unresolved V gene and leave the rest unexplained. Clonal size and the V and J genes are those of that table, whereas D and trimming came from the DNA. This sample lists roughly 120,000 clones; around 77% were detected once. 15% to 20% of the sample belongs to the ten largest clones.

In total, 600 or so healthy bone marrow donors made up the cohort. Cohort members were all nominally healthy when sampled, although unrecorded immune exposures were likely present. The donor tested CMV seropositive and was one of the 289 seropositive cohort members. Each donor provided a peripheral blood sample, and peripheral blood mononuclear cells were used for TCR beta sequencing. The Qiagen DNeasy Blood Extraction Kit was used to extract genomic DNA from the blood cell samples. Ends trimmed: V by 4 bases, J by 4 bases; bases unmatched to a gene: 13. Including the terminal cysteine and phenylalanine, the CDR3 comprises 17 residues. Only the CDR3 portion is preserved as DNA: 51 bases, with reading frame beginning at the first base. Via the germline V gene, CDR1 is LGHNA and CDR2 YNFKEQ. About this clone itself: What antigen it recognizes has not been identified. Within one base of it there is no much larger clone, and no base qualities were kept.

The V gene is TRBV4-2 and the J gene is TRBJ2-1; 7 middle bases align to TRBD2. The TCR sequence derives from a man aged 45-60 years in good health and CMV-seropositive. The sample taken for sequencing was PBMCs. For the CDR3, the sequence is CASSPRLARHSYNEQFF. The DNA sequence is as follows: TGTGCCAGCAGCCCTAGACTAGCCCGACATTCATACAATGAGCAGTTCTTC.